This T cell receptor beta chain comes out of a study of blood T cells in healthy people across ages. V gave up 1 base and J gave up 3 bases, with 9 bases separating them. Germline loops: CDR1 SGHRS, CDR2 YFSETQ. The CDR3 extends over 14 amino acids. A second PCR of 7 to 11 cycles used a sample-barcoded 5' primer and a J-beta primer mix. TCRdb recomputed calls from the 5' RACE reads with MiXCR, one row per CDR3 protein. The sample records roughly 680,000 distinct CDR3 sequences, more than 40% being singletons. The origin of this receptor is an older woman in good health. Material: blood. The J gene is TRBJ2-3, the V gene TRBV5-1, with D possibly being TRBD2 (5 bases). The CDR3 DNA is TGCGCCAGCAGCTTGTTGACTAATACAGATACGCAGTATTTT. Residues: CASSLLTNTDTQYF.